Listed below are T cell receptor beta chains from one sample, sequenced in a study of human T cells and chemical hapten exposure. Using its own MiXCR run on the RACE reads, TCRdb lists one record per CDR3 protein. In the table there are over 300,000 distinct CDR3 sequences, 4% to 6% of which are singletons. Sequencing used whole blood, obtained in connection with sensitization to the hapten diphenylcyclopropenone (DPC). The receptor source for this set is a woman between 50 and 59 years old with alopecia areata. Some clones in this sample may be carry-over from other donors' samples. Both conserved end residues are part of each CDR3. The D gene is left open where the match is weak. Size values are once, few and many counts, or a class for expanded clones, and some rows have none.

CDR3 length	D gene	V gene	J gene	clone size	CDR3 protein	CDR3 DNA
12	.	TRBV29-1	TRBJ2-7	many	CSVGLTHYEQYF	TGCAGCGTAGGACTAACTCACTACGAGCAGTACTTC
13	TRBD1	TRBV20-1	TRBJ1-2	many	CSAPGQGRYGYTF	TGCAGTGCACCCGGACAGGGAAGATATGGCTACACCTTC
15	TRBD1	TRBV12-3/TRBV12-4	TRBJ2-3	many	CASSTGTGYTDTQYF	TGTGCCAGCAGTACCGGGACAGGGTACACAGATACGCAGTATTTT
15	TRBD1	TRBV6-5	TRBJ1-1	many	CASSRGQGKDTEAFF	TGTGCCAGCAGTAGGGGACAGGGGAAGGACACTGAAGCTTTCTTT
13	.	TRBV24-1	TRBJ2-3	few	CATSEWQADTQYF	TGTGCCACCAGTGAGTGGCAGGCGGATACGCAGTATTTT
15	.	TRBV4-3	TRBJ2-3	many	CASSQSGGGARTQYF	TGCGCCAGCAGCCAGAGTGGAGGGGGAGCGAGAACGCAGTATTTT
14	.	TRBV6-1	TRBJ2-1	many	CASSEGSVRGEQFF	TGTGCCAGCAGTGAGGGTAGCGTGAGGGGTGAGCAGTTCTTC
16	TRBD2	TRBV10-3	TRBJ2-4	.	CAMGLAGVLAKNIQYF	TGTGCCATGGGACTAGCGGGAGTTTTAGCCAAAAACATTCAGTACTTC
18	TRBD2	TRBV28	TRBJ2-7	many	CASSSGLAGEGGRDEQYF	TGTGCCAGCAGTTCTGGACTAGCGGGAGAGGGGGGTCGGGACGAGCAGTACTTC
14	.	TRBV29-1	TRBJ2-1	many	CSVDGRGTYNEQFF	TGCAGCGTTGATGGGCGGGGTACCTACAATGAGCAGTTCTTC
15	.	TRBV21-1	TRBJ1-1	.	CAGTWALEGSTEAFF	TGTGCCGGGACTTGGGCCCTGGAGGGATCCACTGAAGCTTTCTTT
15	TRBD2	TRBV3-1	TRBJ2-7	many	CASSPPTSGQNEQYF	TGTGCCAGCAGCCCACCGACTAGCGGGCAAAACGAGCAGTACTTC
16	TRBD1	TRBV4-2	TRBJ2-7	few	CASSQDLQGAGYEQYF	TGTGCCAGCAGCCAAGATTTGCAGGGGGCAGGATACGAGCAGTACTTC
13	.	TRBV7-2	TRBJ1-1	many	CASSLARTLEAFF	TGTGCCAGCAGCTTAGCGCGGACACTCGAAGCTTTCTTT
13	.	TRBV28	TRBJ2-7	few	CASNRQGWYEQYF	TGTGCCAGCAATCGGCAGGGGTGGTACGAGCAGTACTTC
15	.	TRBV9	TRBJ1-2	many	CASSVDSGDLYGYTF	TGTGCCAGCAGCGTAGATTCCGGGGACCTCTATGGCTACACCTTC
14	.	TRBV4-1	TRBJ1-1	few	CASSQNRANTEAFF	TGCGCCAGCAGCCAAAACAGGGCGAACACTGAAGCTTTCTTT
11	.	TRBV11-2	TRBJ2-4	.	CASRLVDIQYF	TGTGCCAGCAGACTTGTGGACATTCAGTACTTC
17	TRBD2	TRBV20-1	TRBJ2-3	few	CSASSFAGGPTGDTQYF	TGCAGTGCTTCATCCTTTGCGGGGGGACCGACAGGAGATACGCAGTATTTT
16	.	TRBV6-5	TRBJ2-1	many	CASSYDGISSYNEQFF	TGTGCCAGCAGTTACGACGGCATTTCCTCCTACAATGAGCAGTTCTTC
14	TRBD1	TRBV27	TRBJ2-7	.	CASSWTGPPYEQYF	TGTGCCAGCAGTTGGACAGGGCCCCCCTACGAGCAGTACTTC
18	TRBD2	TRBV24-1	TRBJ2-3	many	CATSDLGQTSGRPDTQYF	TGTGCCACCAGTGATTTGGGCCAAACTAGCGGGAGACCAGATACGCAGTATTTT
12	.	TRBV20-1	TRBJ1-3	many	CSASFGVMTIYF	TGCAGTGCTAGTTTCGGCGTGATGACCATATATTTT
15	.	TRBV28	TRBJ2-7	many	CASSPRDIHSYEQYF	TGTGCCAGCAGCCCCCGGGACATCCACTCCTACGAGCAGTACTTC
15	TRBD1	TRBV7-9	TRBJ1-1	.	CASSSDRGRYPEAFF	TGTGCCAGCAGCTCGGACAGGGGGCGTTATCCTGAAGCTTTCTTT
19	.	TRBV29-1	TRBJ2-5	many	CSVESAGAWPTGTGETQYF	TGCAGCGTTGAATCGGCAGGGGCCTGGCCCACAGGGACCGGAGAGACCCAGTACTTC
13	.	TRBV29-1	TRBJ2-2	many	CSADAENTGELFF	TGCAGCGCCGATGCAGAGAACACCGGGGAGCTGTTTTTT
13	.	TRBV7-2	TRBJ2-3	.	CASTEGRTDTQYF	TGTGCCAGCACCGAGGGGCGCACAGATACGCAGTATTTT
14	TRBD2	TRBV20-1	TRBJ2-7	few	CSASTGTSAYEQYF	TGCAGTGCTAGTACCGGGACTAGCGCCTACGAGCAGTACTTC
14	.	TRBV6-2/TRBV6-3	TRBJ2-6	.	CASLRDSGANVLTF	TGTGCCAGCCTTAGAGACTCTGGGGCCAACGTCCTGACTTTC
14	.	TRBV5-5	TRBJ2-3	many	CASSSGSWADTQYF	TGTGCCAGCAGCTCCGGGTCCTGGGCAGATACGCAGTATTTT
15	.	TRBV11-2	TRBJ2-7	many	CASSFGSGASYEQYF	TGTGCCAGCAGCTTTGGGTCAGGGGCCTCCTACGAGCAGTACTTC
14	.	TRBV29-1	TRBJ1-2	many	CSVDPRGGDYGYTF	TGCAGCGTGGACCCCAGGGGTGGGGACTATGGCTACACCTTC
16	.	TRBV6-5	TRBJ2-3	.	CASSLGIDPSTDTQYF	TGTGCCAGCAGTTTAGGCATAGACCCGAGCACAGATACGCAGTATTTT
12	TRBD2	TRBV28	TRBJ2-1	many	CASTGGSYEQFF	TGTGCCAGCACGGGCGGGAGTTATGAGCAGTTCTTC
16	.	TRBV4-3	TRBJ1-5	many	CASSPTVGTPNQPQHF	TGCGCCAGCAGCCCCACTGTAGGGACTCCTAATCAGCCCCAGCATTTT
12	.	TRBV24-1	TRBJ2-1	many	CATSGGLGEQFF	TGTGCCACCAGTGGAGGGTTGGGCGAGCAGTTCTTC
17	TRBD1	TRBV12-3/TRBV12-4	TRBJ2-7	many	CASSPRAAGTGVTEQYF	TGTGCCAGCAGTCCCCGGGCAGCCGGGACAGGGGTGACCGAGCAGTACTTC
16	TRBD2	TRBV2	TRBJ2-2	few	CASSLTSGGPPGELFF	TGTGCCAGCAGCCTGACTAGCGGGGGTCCTCCCGGGGAGCTGTTTTTT
16	TRBD1	TRBV12-3/TRBV12-4	TRBJ2-2	many	CASSPRTGVDTGELFF	TGTGCCAGCAGTCCGAGGACAGGGGTCGACACCGGGGAGCTGTTTTTT
18	TRBD2	TRBV7-8	TRBJ2-3	.	CASKHKLAGTTSTDTQYF	TGTGCCAGCAAGCACAAACTAGCGGGGACTACAAGCACAGATACGCAGTATTTT
16	TRBD1	TRBV19	TRBJ2-7	many	CASSIVDRPTLYEQYF	TGTGCCAGTAGTATTGTGGACAGGCCCACCTTGTACGAGCAGTACTTC
10	TRBD1	TRBV30	TRBJ2-7	.	CAWGTGVPYF	TGTGCCTGGGGGACAGGGGTCCCGTACTTC
15	.	TRBV10-3	TRBJ2-7	many	CAISEEGLANYEQYF	TGTGCCATCAGTGAGGAAGGATTAGCAAATTACGAGCAGTACTTC
16	.	TRBV20-1	TRBJ2-1	many	CSAPRPGDSFRQEQFF	TGCAGTGCTCCCCGGCCCGGAGACTCATTCCGACAAGAGCAGTTCTTC
14	.	TRBV27	TRBJ2-7	few	CASSRSTWNYEQYF	TGTGCCAGCAGTCGCTCCACGTGGAACTACGAGCAGTACTTC
15	.	TRBV6-6	TRBJ2-7	many	CASSYSRIQGYEQYF	TGTGCCAGCAGTTACTCGAGAATTCAAGGGTACGAGCAGTACTTC
12	.	TRBV10-3	TRBJ2-3	.	CAISESGNTQYF	TGTGCCATCAGTGAGTCGGGCAATACGCAGTATTTT
12	.	TRBV4-2	TRBJ2-1	many	CASSRNQVEQFF	TGTGCCAGCAGCCGTAATCAGGTGGAGCAGTTCTTC
13	.	TRBV28	TRBJ2-5	many	CASSLPKKETQYF	TGTGCCAGCAGTTTGCCCAAAAAAGAGACCCAGTACTTC
16	.	TRBV7-6	TRBJ1-3	few	CASSPPGQSSGNTIYF	TGTGCCAGCAGCCCCCCAGGACAGTCCTCTGGAAACACCATATATTTT
19	TRBD2	TRBV12-3/TRBV12-4	TRBJ2-3	many	CASSYETSGRASAGDTQYF	TGTGCCAGCAGTTACGAGACTAGCGGGAGGGCCTCAGCGGGAGATACGCAGTATTTT
13	.	TRBV28	TRBJ2-7	many	CASSLPNSYEQYF	TGTGCCAGCAGTTTACCCAATTCTTACGAGCAGTACTTC
16	TRBD1	TRBV7-2	TRBJ1-1	few	CASSFERQGEIGTAFF	TGTGCCAGCAGCTTCGAAAGACAGGGAGAGATTGGAACAGCTTTCTTT
15	TRBD2	TRBV3-1	TRBJ2-3	many	CASSQTTSGIDTQYF	TGTGCCAGCAGCCAGACGACTAGCGGGATAGATACGCAGTATTTT
12	.	TRBV15	TRBJ2-5	many	CATSRSRETQYF	TGTGCCACCAGCAGATCCCGAGAGACCCAGTACTTC
16	TRBD1	TRBV28	TRBJ2-2	few	CASSLFAQGATGELFF	TGTGCCAGCAGTTTATTCGCCCAGGGGGCAACCGGGGAGCTGTTTTTT
17	.	TRBV6-5	TRBJ2-3	many	CASSGRQPTSFTDTQYF	TGTGCCAGCAGTGGTAGACAGCCGACTTCCTTCACAGATACGCAGTATTTT
16	TRBD1	TRBV4-1	TRBJ1-1	many	CASSPGQGRVNTEAFF	TGCGCCAGCAGCCCGGGACAGGGGAGGGTGAACACTGAAGCTTTCTTT
14	TRBD1	TRBV12-3/TRBV12-4	TRBJ2-3	.	CASRRQGRIDTQYF	TGTGCCAGCAGGAGACAGGGGCGTATAGATACGCAGTATTTT